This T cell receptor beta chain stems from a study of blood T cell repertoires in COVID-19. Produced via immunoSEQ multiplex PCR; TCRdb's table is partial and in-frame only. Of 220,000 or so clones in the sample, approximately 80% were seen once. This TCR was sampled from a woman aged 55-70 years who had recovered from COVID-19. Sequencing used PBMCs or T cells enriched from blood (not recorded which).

The CDR3 protein is CASRSGANTEAFF. CDR3 nucleotides: TGTGCCAGCAGATCAGGCGCGAACACTGAAGCTTTCTTT. The chain is built from TRBV7-9 and TRBJ1-1; D is unresolved. The CDR3 has 13 amino acids. In germline, CDR1 is SEHNR, CDR2 FQNEAQ (reference sequence). V lost 6 bases, J lost 1 base, and 9 bases lay in between.